Below, 4 T cell receptor beta chains from the same sample are listed, as sequenced in a study of T-cell reconstitution after alpha-beta-depleted transplantation in children. The TCRbeta library was prepared with unique molecular identifiers. TCRdb redid the calling of the PCR reads with MiXCR, one entry per CDR3 protein. The sample carries approximately 190,000 distinct CDR3 sequences, about 6% recorded once. Sequenced material: PBMCs, taken before TCRalphabeta/CD19-depleted stem cell transplant. These receptors originate from a girl under three years old with combined immunodeficiency, due to receive a stem cell transplant.

This clonotype showed up many times. The chain recombines TRBV5-4 with TRBJ2-2; D is undetermined. Trimming took 0 bases from V and 0 from J, leaving 9 bases between them. CDR1 and CDR2 (germline): SGHNT, YYREEE (reference sequence). The CDR3 extends over 16 amino acids. The CDR3, as DNA: TGTGCCAGCAGCTTGGGTTACCATGCGAACACCGGGGAGCTGTTTTTT. Encoded protein: CASSLGYHANTGELFF.

There are many counts of this clonotype. CDR3: CSASRDAREAETQYF. CDR3 coding DNA: TGCAGTGCTAGTCGGGACGCCAGGGAAGCGGAGACCCAGTACTTC. The chain carries TRBV20-1 and TRBJ2-5, with D perhaps being TRBD1 or TRBD2 (5 bases each). The CDR3 consists of 15 residues. CDR1 and CDR2 (germline): DFQATT, SNEGSKA (reference sequence). Deletions cut 3 bases from V and 5 bases from J, with 19 bases between.

Note on this clonotype: One end of the junction is discordant with germline, which a read error may explain. The V call is TRBV9, the J call TRBJ2-7; perhaps TRBD1 as D (6 bases). Germline assignment: CDR1 SGDLS and CDR2 YYNGEE. This CDR3 is built from 13 residues. CDR3 DNA: TGTGGCAGCAGCGTAGGACAGTCCTACGAGCAGTACTTC. This gives the protein CGSSVGQSYEQYF.

The rearrangement uses TRBV5-1 and TRBJ2-5; the match to TRBD2 covers 11 bases. Unmatched junction bases numbered 1, after V lost 0 bases and J lost 0 bases. Germline CDR1 and CDR2: SGHRS and YFSETQ. The CDR3 length is 16 residues. CDR3 protein: CASSLGTSGYQETQYF. DNA for the CDR3: TGCGCCAGCAGCTTGGGGACTAGCGGGTACCAAGAGACCCAGTACTTC.